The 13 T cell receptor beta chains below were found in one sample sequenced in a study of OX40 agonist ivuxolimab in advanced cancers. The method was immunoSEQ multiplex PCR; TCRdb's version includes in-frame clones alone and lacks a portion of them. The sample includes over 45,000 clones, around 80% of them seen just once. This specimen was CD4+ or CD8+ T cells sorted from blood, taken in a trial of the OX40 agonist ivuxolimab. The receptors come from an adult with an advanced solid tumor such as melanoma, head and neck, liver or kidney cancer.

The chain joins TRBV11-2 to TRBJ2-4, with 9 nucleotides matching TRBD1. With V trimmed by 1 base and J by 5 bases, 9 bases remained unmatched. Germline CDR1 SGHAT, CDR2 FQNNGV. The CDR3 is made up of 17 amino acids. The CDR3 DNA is TGTGCCAGCAGCTTAGCCCCACAGGGGGCGGGGGAAAACATTCAGTACTTC. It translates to CASSLAPQGAGENIQYF.

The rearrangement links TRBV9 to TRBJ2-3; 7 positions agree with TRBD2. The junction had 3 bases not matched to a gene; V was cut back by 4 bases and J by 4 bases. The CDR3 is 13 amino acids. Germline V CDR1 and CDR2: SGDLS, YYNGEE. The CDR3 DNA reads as TGTGCCAGCAGCCTAGCGGATTCAGATACGCAGTATTTT. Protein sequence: CASSLADSDTQYF.

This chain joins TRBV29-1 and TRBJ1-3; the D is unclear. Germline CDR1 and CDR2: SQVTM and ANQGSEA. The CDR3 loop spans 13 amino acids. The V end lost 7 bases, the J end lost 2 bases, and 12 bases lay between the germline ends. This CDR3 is CSASKGTGNTIYF. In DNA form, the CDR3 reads TGCAGCGCCTCGAAGGGAACTGGAAACACCATATATTTT.

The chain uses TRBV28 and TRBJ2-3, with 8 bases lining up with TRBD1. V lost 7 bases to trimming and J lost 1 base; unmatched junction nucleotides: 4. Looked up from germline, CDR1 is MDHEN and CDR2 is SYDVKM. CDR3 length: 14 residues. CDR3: CASIMTGGTDTQYF. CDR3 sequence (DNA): TGTGCCAGCATTATGACAGGGGGCACAGATACGCAGTATTTT. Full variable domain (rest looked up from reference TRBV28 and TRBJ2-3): DVKVTQSSRYLVKRTGEKVFLECVQDMDHENMFWYRQDPGLGLRLIYFSYDVKMKEKGDIPEGYSVSREKKERFSLILESASTNQTSMYLCASIMTGGTDTQYFGPGTRLTVL.

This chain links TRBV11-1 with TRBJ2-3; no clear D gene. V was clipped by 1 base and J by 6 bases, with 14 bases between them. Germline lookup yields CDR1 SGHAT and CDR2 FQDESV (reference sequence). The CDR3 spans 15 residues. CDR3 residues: CASSLDGQLMDTQYF. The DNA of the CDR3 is TGTGCCAGCAGCTTAGATGGGCAGTTGATGGATACGCAGTATTTT.

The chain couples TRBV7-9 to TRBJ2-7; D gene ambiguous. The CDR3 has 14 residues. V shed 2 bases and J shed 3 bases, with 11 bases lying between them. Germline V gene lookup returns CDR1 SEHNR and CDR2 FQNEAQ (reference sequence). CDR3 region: CASSLSSPGYEQYF. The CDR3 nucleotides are TGTGCCAGCAGCTTAAGCTCGCCCGGCTACGAGCAGTACTTC.

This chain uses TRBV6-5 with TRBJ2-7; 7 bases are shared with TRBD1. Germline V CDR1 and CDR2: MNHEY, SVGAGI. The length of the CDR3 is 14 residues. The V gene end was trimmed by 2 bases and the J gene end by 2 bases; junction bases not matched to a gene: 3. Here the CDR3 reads CASSYPGQTYEQYF. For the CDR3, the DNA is TGTGCCAGCAGTTACCCGGGACAGACCTACGAGCAGTACTTC.

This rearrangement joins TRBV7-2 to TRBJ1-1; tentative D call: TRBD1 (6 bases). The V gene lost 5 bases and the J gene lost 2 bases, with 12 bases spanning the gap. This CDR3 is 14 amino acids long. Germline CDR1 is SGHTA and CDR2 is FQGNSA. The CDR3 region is CASSVQGTNTEAFF. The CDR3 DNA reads TGTGCCAGCAGCGTCCAGGGGACTAACACTGAAGCTTTCTTT.

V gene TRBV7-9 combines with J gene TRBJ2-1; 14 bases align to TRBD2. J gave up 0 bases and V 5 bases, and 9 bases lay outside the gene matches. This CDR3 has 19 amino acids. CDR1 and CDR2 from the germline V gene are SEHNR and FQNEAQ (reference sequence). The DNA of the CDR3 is TGTGCCAGCAGCCGAGGACTAGCGGGAGGCTCCCTCTCCTACAATGAGCAGTTCTTC. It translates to CASSRGLAGGSLSYNEQFF.

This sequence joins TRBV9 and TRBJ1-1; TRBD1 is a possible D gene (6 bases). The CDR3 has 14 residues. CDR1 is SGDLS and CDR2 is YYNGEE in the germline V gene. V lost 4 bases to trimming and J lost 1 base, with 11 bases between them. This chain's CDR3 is CASSPSRGNTEAFF. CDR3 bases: TGTGCCAGCAGCCCTTCCAGGGGGAACACTGAAGCTTTCTTT. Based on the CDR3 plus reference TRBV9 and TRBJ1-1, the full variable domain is DSGVTQTPKHLITATGQRVTLRCSPRSGDLSVYWYQQSLDQGLQFLIQYYNGEERAKGNILERFSAQQFPDLHSELNLSSLELGDSALYFCASSPSRGNTEAFFGQGTRLTVV.

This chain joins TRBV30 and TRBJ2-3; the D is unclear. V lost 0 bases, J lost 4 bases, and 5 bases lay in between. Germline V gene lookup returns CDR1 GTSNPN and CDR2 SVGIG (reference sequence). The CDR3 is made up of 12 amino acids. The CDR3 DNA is TGTGCCTGGAGTGTACCCCCAGATACGCAGTATTTT. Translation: CAWSVPPDTQYF.

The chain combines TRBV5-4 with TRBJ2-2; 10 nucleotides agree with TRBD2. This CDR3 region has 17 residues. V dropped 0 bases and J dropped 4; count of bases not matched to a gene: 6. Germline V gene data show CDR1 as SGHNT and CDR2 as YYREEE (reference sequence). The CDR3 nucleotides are TGTGCCAGCAGCTTGGAAAGGCTAGCGGGAGTCACCGGGGAGCTGTTTTTT. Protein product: CASSLERLAGVTGELFF.

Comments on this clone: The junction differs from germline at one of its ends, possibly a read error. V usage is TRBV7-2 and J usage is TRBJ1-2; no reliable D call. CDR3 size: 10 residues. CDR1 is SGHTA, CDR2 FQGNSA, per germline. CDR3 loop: CASSLAGNSF. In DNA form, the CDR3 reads TGTGCCAGCAGCTTAGCCGGAAACAGTTTC.